These T cell receptor beta chains were read from a single sample in a study of blood T cell repertoires in COVID-19. Method: immunoSEQ multiplex PCR; TCRdb's copy keeps in-frame clones and lacks some. Here the sample spans around 150,000 clones, just under 95% being singletons. The sample was peripheral blood. Source of these receptors: a woman aged 45 to 65 with acute or convalescent COVID-19. Both conserved end residues are part of each CDR3. A D gene is named only where the DNA matches it firmly. Clone sizes are given selectively: once, few, many, or a class where the clone is expanded.

clone size	J gene	D gene	V gene	CDR3 DNA	CDR3 protein
.	TRBJ2-2	TRBD2	TRBV9	TGTGCCAGCAGCGTAGGCGGGAGTTCCGGGGAGCTGTTTTTT	CASSVGGSSGELFF
once	TRBJ2-5	.	TRBV3-1/TRBV3-2	TGTGCCAGCAGCCAATGGGACACCAGGGAAATGGAGACCCAGTACTTC	CASSQWDTREMETQYF
.	TRBJ1-1	TRBD1	TRBV5-6	TGTGCCAGCAGCTTCGTAGGGGGCGCGAACACTGAAGCTTTCTTT	CASSFVGGANTEAFF
.	TRBJ1-1	.	TRBV29-1	TGCAGCGTTGGGTTGAGCACTGAAGCTTTCTTT	CSVGLSTEAFF
.	TRBJ2-3	.	TRBV3-1/TRBV3-2	TGTGCCAGCAGCCGACTTCCCGCCGATACGCAGTATTTT	CASSRLPADTQYF
.	TRBJ1-1	.	TRBV27	TGTGCCAGCAGTTTATCCCCACAGGGCAACACTGAAGCTTTCTTT	CASSLSPQGNTEAFF
once	TRBJ2-1	.	TRBV7-9	TGTGCCAGCAGCTTTTTGCGGAGCTCCTACAATGAGCAGTTCTTC	CASSFLRSSYNEQFF
.	TRBJ1-5	.	TRBV12-2	TGTGCAAGTCGCCCGAAAACGTATACAGGGGAAAGGACGGGAAATCAGCCCCAGCATTTT	CASRPKTYTGERTGNQPQHF
.	TRBJ2-7	TRBD2	TRBV5-6	TGTGCCAGCAGCGACCTAGCGGATAGCTCCTACGAGCAGTACTTC	CASSDLADSSYEQYF
.	TRBJ1-1	.	TRBV5-1	TGCGCCAGCAGCTTGGGCCCAGGGAACACTGAAGCTTTCTTT	CASSLGPGNTEAFF
few	TRBJ1-5	TRBD1	TRBV29-1	TGCAGCGATACAGGGGAGAGCAATCAGCCCCAGCATTTT	CSDTGESNQPQHF
.	TRBJ2-1	TRBD2	TRBV9	TGTGCCAGCAGCCCTTCCGGGACTAGCGGTTACAATGAGCAGTTCTTC	CASSPSGTSGYNEQFF
.	TRBJ1-5	.	TRBV12-3/TRBV12-4	TGTGCCAGCGGAACAGGGAGGGGACAGCCCCAGCATTTT	CASGTGRGQPQHF